What follows are 25 T cell receptor beta chains derived from one specimen sequenced in a study of neurological immune-mediated disorders. TCRdb itself ran the 5' RACE reads through MiXCR, one entry per CDR3 protein. The sample comprises tens of thousands of distinct CDR3 sequences, 4.5% of which are singletons, and 6.5% to 7.5% rests with the top ten. Sequencing was carried out using PBMCs. These receptors were taken from a man aged 25 to 45 with multiple sclerosis.

In its sample, this clonotype was seen many times. The chain uses TRBV12-3 or TRBV12-4 and TRBJ1-4, with D hard to call. V lost 2 bases and J 8 bases, leaving 3 bases between the germline ends. This CDR3 spans 11 amino acids. The CDR3 DNA reads TGTGCCAGCAGTTTACGGGAAAAACTGTTTTTT. Its protein is CASSLREKLFF.

In its sample, this clonotype was seen many times. This rearrangement joins TRBV5-1 to TRBJ1-6; 7 bases are a match to TRBD1. The CDR3 totals 14 residues. V was pared by 4 bases and J by 6 bases, with 4 bases of the junction left unmatched. Germline CDR1 is SGHRS and CDR2 is YFSETQ. CDR3: CASSPWDSNSPLHF. The CDR3 DNA sequence: TGCGCCAGCAGCCCCTGGGACAGTAATTCACCCCTCCACTTT. The variable domain in full, with the rest retrieved from reference TRBV5-1 and TRBJ1-6, is KAGVTQTPRYLIKTRGQQVTLSCSPISGHRSVSWYQQTPGQGLQFLFEYFSETQRNKGNFPGRFSGRQFSNSRSEMNVSTLELGDSALYLCASSPWDSNSPLHFGNGTRLTVT.

The chain carries TRBV20-1 and TRBJ2-5; D gene unclear. V shed 7 bases and J shed 3 bases, with 12 bases lying between them. CDR1 and CDR2 (germline): DFQATT, SNEGSKA (reference sequence). This CDR3 has 12 amino acids. The DNA for the CDR3 is TGCAGTGTTCGAGTCAGGAAAGAGACCCAGTACTTC. Protein product: CSVRVRKETQYF.

In its sample, this clonotype was seen many times. The gene calls are TRBV12-3 or TRBV12-4 and TRBJ1-5; D is possibly TRBD1 (5 bases). V lost 7 bases to trimming and J lost 11 bases, with 18 bases between them. The CDR3 sequence is 13 residues long. The CDR3 protein is CASMDTWIRSQHF. The CDR3 nucleotides read TGTGCCAGCATGGACACCTGGATTCGTTCCCAGCATTTT.

This clonotype appeared many times. The chain links TRBV7-2 to TRBJ1-1; a possible D gene is TRBD1 (5 bases). CDR1 and CDR2 (germline): SGHTA, FQGNSA. The CDR3 is 12 residues long. The V end was cut by 3 bases, the J end by 5 bases, with 7 bases between. DNA for the CDR3: TGTGCCAGCAGCTTCTGGGGGACTGAAGCTTTCTTT. It is translated as CASSFWGTEAFF.

In this sample, this clonotype turned up many times. This chain uses TRBV29-1 with TRBJ1-2; 7 nucleotides match TRBD1. The length of the CDR3 is 11 residues. J lost 8 bases, V lost 4 bases, and 4 bases had no gene match. Germline CDR1 is SQVTM and CDR2 is ANQGSEA. In DNA, the CDR3 is TGCAGCGTTGGAAGGACAGGAGGCTACACCTTC. Translating it yields CSVGRTGGYTF.

This clonotype was counted ten times or more. This chain links TRBV3-1 with TRBJ2-3, with a weak D call TRBD1 (5 bases). Germline CDR1 reads LGHDT; CDR2 reads YNNKEL (reference sequence). The V and J ends lost 1 base and 6 bases respectively, with 17 bases between them. The CDR3 has 16 amino acids. The CDR3, as DNA: TGTGCCAGCAGCCAAGGGGGCTCCCTGGTGGAGGATACGCAGTATTTT. Its translation: CASSQGGSLVEDTQYF.

This clonotype was recorded many times. The rearrangement uses TRBV5-6 and TRBJ1-1, with D unclear. The CDR3 has 14 residues. Germline values: CDR1 SGHDT, CDR2 YYEEEE. Trimming took 0 bases from V and 1 from J, leaving 7 bases between them. CDR3 residues: CASSLGQRNTEAFF. The CDR3 nucleotides are TGTGCCAGCAGCTTGGGCCAGAGGAACACTGAAGCTTTCTTT.

This clonotype appeared many times. CDR3 region: CSVAGDGEQYV. The CDR3 DNA reads TGCAGCGTTGCAGGGGACGGCGAGCAGTACGTC. The J gene is TRBJ2-7, the V gene TRBV29-1, with D possibly matching TRBD1 (6 bases). Germline CDR1 reads SQVTM; CDR2 reads ANQGSEA. V was pared by 4 bases and J by 6 bases, with 10 bases between. CDR3 size: 11 residues.

Many counts were recorded for this clonotype. V is TRBV4-1 and J is TRBJ2-2; no firm D call. This CDR3 comprises 16 residues. Per the germline V gene, CDR1 is MGHRA and CDR2 is YSYEKL. Deletions cut 4 bases from V and 3 bases from J, with 15 bases between. DNA of the CDR3: TGCGCCAGCAGCCTCGACCTAAGGTTCGACACCGGGGAGCTGTTTTTT. This translates into CASSLDLRFDTGELFF.

This clonotype was counted at least ten times. The chain joins TRBV12-3 or TRBV12-4 to TRBJ2-7, with TRBD1 matching over 7 bases. The junction had 9 bases not matched to a gene; V was cut back by 5 bases and J by 5 bases. The CDR3 contains 14 residues. The DNA for the CDR3 is TGTGCCAGCAGTCCCCGGGACAGTACTGACGAGCAGTACTTC. Its protein is CASSPRDSTDEQYF.

This clonotype was found many times. V and J are TRBV24-1 and TRBJ1-5, with D maybe TRBD1 (5 bases). Germline V gives CDR1 KGHDR, CDR2 SFDVKD. This CDR3 is 14 amino acids long. Trimming stripped 4 bases from V and 11 bases from J, with 17 bases between. The CDR3 DNA reads TGTGCCACCAGTGACCAAAACATTCTGGGGGCCCAGCATTTT. Translated: CATSDQNILGAQHF.

This clonotype came up many times. This chain uses TRBV12-3 or TRBV12-4 with TRBJ2-1; the match to TRBD2 covers 8 bases. Trimming took 2 bases from V and 7 from J; bases not matched to a gene: 10. CDR3 length equals 16 residues. This CDR3 reads CASSLTGLAGGNEQFF. DNA for the CDR3: TGTGCCAGCAGTTTAACCGGACTGGCGGGGGGAAATGAGCAGTTCTTC.

As regards this clonotype: A much larger clone is a single base away; this may be a read error. The chain has TRBV12-3 or TRBV12-4 and TRBJ1-1; no reliable D call. The length of the CDR3 is 13 residues. CDR3 DNA: TGTGTCAGCAAAGGACGACTGAACACTGAAGCTTTCTTT. It encodes CVSKGRLNTEAFF.

In this sample, this clonotype turned up many times. The chain recombines TRBV7-6 with TRBJ2-7, with 7 bases lining up with TRBD1. Per the germline V gene, CDR1 is SGHVS and CDR2 is FNYEAQ. Trimming at V came to 5 bases and at J to 5 bases, leaving 9 bases not matched to a gene. The CDR3 has 14 residues. This CDR3 reads CASSPMTGSDEQYF. CDR3 in DNA: TGTGCCAGCAGCCCAATGACAGGGAGCGACGAGCAGTACTTC. The variable domain in full, with the rest retrieved from reference TRBV7-6 and TRBJ2-7, is GAGVSQSPRYKVTKRGQDVALRCDPISGHVSLYWYRQALGQGPEFLTYFNYEAQQDKSGLPNDRFSAERPEGSISTLTIQRTEQRDSAMYRCASSPMTGSDEQYFGPGTRLTVT.

This clonotype was detected only a few times. A much larger clone sits a single nucleotide away, making a read error possible. The chain is built from TRBV7-3 and TRBJ1-1, with no clear D. The CDR3 has 14 amino acids. The germline V gene encodes CDR1 SGHTA and CDR2 FQGTGA. V lost 4 bases and J lost 3, with 12 bases in between. The CDR3: CASSSQPWDTEAFF. In nucleotides, the CDR3 is TGTGCCAGCAGCTCTCAGCCGTGGGACACTGAAGCTTTCTTT.

The V and J genes are TRBV5-1 and TRBJ1-1; weak D call: TRBD1 (6 bases). This CDR3 spans 14 amino acids. Deletions cut 0 bases from V and 7 bases from J, with 13 bases between. Germline loops: CDR1 SGHRS, CDR2 YFSETQ. CDR3 sequence reads: CASSLDPGAYEAFF. Here the CDR3 DNA reads TGCGCCAGCAGCTTGGATCCGGGGGCCTATGAAGCTTTCTTT.

The chain carries TRBV6-1 and TRBJ1-1; 9 positions agree with TRBD1. The CDR3 contains 14 residues. Germline V gene sequence: CDR1 MNHNS, CDR2 SASEGT. V lost 3 bases and J lost 6; bases outside the gene matches: 5. As DNA, the CDR3 is TGTGCCAGCAGTGACGGGACAGGGACATCTGAAGCTTTCTTT. Protein product: CASSDGTGTSEAFF.

This clonotype was recorded at least ten times. V usage is TRBV5-1 and J usage is TRBJ2-4; possibly TRBD1 for D (5 bases). V was pared by 0 bases and J by 0 bases, with 10 bases between. The CDR3 totals 16 residues. The germline gives CDR1 SGHRS, CDR2 YFSETQ. This CDR3 reads CASSLEAGLAKNIQYF. CDR3 coding DNA: TGCGCCAGCAGCTTGGAGGCAGGGCTAGCCAAAAACATTCAGTACTTC.

This clonotype was recorded many times. The CDR3 protein is CASSSQTGLDEKLFF. The CDR3 DNA reads TGCGCCAGCAGCTCCCAGACAGGCCTGGATGAAAAACTGTTTTTT. The genes are TRBV5-1 and TRBJ1-4, with D tentatively TRBD1 (6 bases). Germline CDR1 is SGHRS and CDR2 is YFSETQ. The V and J ends lost 3 bases and 6 bases respectively, with 15 bases between them. This CDR3 contains 15 residues.

This clonotype was counted a few times. The genes are TRBV7-2 and TRBJ1-1, with D tentatively TRBD1 (6 bases). Trimming took 5 bases from V and 7 from J, leaving 20 bases between them. CDR3 length: 15 amino acids. CDR1 and CDR2 from the germline V gene are SGHTA and FQGNSA. The CDR3 region is CASSQGPVPTVEAFF. The CDR3, as DNA: TGTGCCAGCAGCCAGGGGCCCGTCCCCACCGTTGAAGCTTTCTTT. The full variable domain, rest sourced from reference TRBV7-2 and TRBJ1-1, is GAGVSQSPSNKVTEKGKDVELRCDPISGHTALYWYRQSLGQGLEFLIYFQGNSAPDKSGLPSDRFSAERTGGSVSTLTIQRTQQEDSAVYLCASSQGPVPTVEAFFGQGTRLTVV.

This clonotype was seen many times. This chain joins TRBV6-5 and TRBJ1-1, with TRBD1 as a possible D gene (6 bases). The CDR3 has 14 residues. Germline V gives CDR1 MNHEY, CDR2 SVGAGI. The ends were cut back, 4 bases at V and 1 base at J, with 10 bases in the middle. The CDR3 region has the DNA TGTGCCAGCAGTTCCGGGGGCGCGAACACTGAAGCTTTCTTT. Its protein is CASSSGGANTEAFF.

This clonotype was detected many times. This chain links TRBV4-1 with TRBJ2-7; perhaps TRBD2 as D (5 bases). V gave up 2 bases and J gave up 1 base, with 12 bases separating them. Germline lookup yields CDR1 MGHRA and CDR2 YSYEKL. The CDR3 consists of 15 residues. As DNA, the CDR3 is TGCGCCAGCAGCCAAACACCGGGAACGTCCTACGAGCAGTACGTC. Translated: CASSQTPGTSYEQYV.

This clonotype showed up just a few times. V gene TRBV20-1 combines with J gene TRBJ2-7; 9 bases map to TRBD2. V dropped 0 bases and J dropped 0; count of bases not matched to a gene: 0. CDR3 length: 14 amino acids. CDR1 and CDR2 (germline): DFQATT, SNEGSKA (reference sequence). The CDR3 region is CSAREAGGSYEQYF. Here the CDR3 DNA reads TGCAGTGCTAGAGAAGCGGGGGGCTCCTACGAGCAGTACTTC.

In this sample, this clonotype turned up many times. V usage is TRBV5-1 and J usage is TRBJ2-6, with D tentatively TRBD2 (5 bases). The CDR3 loop spans 15 amino acids. Looked up from germline, CDR1 is SGHRS and CDR2 is YFSETQ. V lost 1 base and J lost 2, with 7 bases in between. Here the CDR3 reads CASSLSRAGANVLTF. In nucleotides, the CDR3 is TGCGCCAGCAGCTTGTCGCGGGCTGGGGCCAACGTCCTGACTTTC.